These 18 T cell receptor beta chains share one sample of origin, sequenced in a study of OX40 agonist ivuxolimab in advanced cancers. Generated by immunoSEQ multiplex PCR, the TCRdb table keeps only in-frame clones and is missing some. The repertoire holds under 30,000 clones, about 86% seen once, with 25% to 30% in the top ten. This material consisted of CD4+ or CD8+ T cells sorted from blood, taken in a trial of the OX40 agonist ivuxolimab. These receptors were taken from an adult with an advanced solid tumor such as melanoma, head and neck, liver or kidney cancer.

The chain links TRBV27 to TRBJ2-5, with TRBD2 identical over 9 bases. The CDR3 length is 14 residues. CDR1 MNHEY and CDR2 SMNVEV come from the germline V gene (reference sequence). V lost 3 bases to trimming and J lost 9 bases; unmatched junction nucleotides: 8. CDR3 sequence: CASSFTSGGPAQYF. The DNA of the CDR3 is TGTGCCAGCAGTTTTACCAGCGGGGGGCCAGCCCAGTACTTC.

J is TRBJ1-6 and V is TRBV6-5, with 7 positions matching TRBD1. CDR3 length: 16 amino acids. Unmatched junction bases numbered 3, after V lost 0 bases and J lost 4 bases. Germline V gene sequence: CDR1 MNHEY, CDR2 SVGAGI. The CDR3 sequence is CASSYSSTGYNSPLHF. Written as DNA, the CDR3 is TGTGCCAGCAGTTACTCTTCGACAGGGTATAATTCACCCCTCCACTTT.

The chain combines TRBV19 with TRBJ2-1, with D tentatively TRBD1 (6 bases). CDR1 and CDR2 from the germline V gene are LNHDA and SQIVND (reference sequence). This CDR3 comprises 12 residues. Trimming pared 3 bases from V and 9 bases from J, leaving 9 bases between. CDR3 protein: CASSMTGGEQFF. CDR3 in DNA: TGTGCCAGTAGTATGACAGGAGGTGAGCAGTTCTTC.

This chain uses TRBV4-1 with TRBJ1-4; maybe TRBD1 (5 bases). V lost 4 bases, J lost 1 base, and 10 bases lay in between. This CDR3 has 15 amino acids. Germline V gene data show CDR1 as MGHRA and CDR2 as YSYEKL. The CDR3 DNA is TGCGCCAGCAGCCTCCAGAGGGGAACTAATGAAAAACTGTTTTTT. It encodes CASSLQRGTNEKLFF.

This chain uses TRBV5-1 with TRBJ2-7; TRBD1 matches at 8 bases. CDR3 length equals 15 residues. The trim removed 4 bases at V and 0 bases at J, leaving 6 bases unmatched. CDR1 and CDR2 (germline): SGHRS, YFSETQ. The CDR3 region is CASSISGTGSYEQYF. The DNA of the CDR3 is TGCGCCAGCAGCATCTCCGGGACAGGCTCCTACGAGCAGTACTTC.

This chain joins TRBV7-9 and TRBJ1-1; D perhaps matches TRBD1 (6 bases). This CDR3 comprises 13 residues. CDR1 is SEHNR and CDR2 is FQNEAQ in the germline V gene (reference sequence). Deletions cut 4 bases from V and 6 bases from J, with 12 bases between. CDR3 coding DNA: TGTGCCAGCAGCTCGTCTGGACAGTCTGAAGCTTTCTTT. Its translation is CASSSSGQSEAFF.

The chain recombines TRBV21-1 with TRBJ2-1. TRBV21-1 is a pseudogene segment. The CDR3 spans 15 residues. CDR3: CASSKKGRRYNEQFF. The DNA for the CDR3 is TGTGCCAGCAGCAAGAAAGGGCGGCGTTACAATGAGCAGTTCTTC.

The chain joins TRBV7-6 to TRBJ1-6; D perhaps matches TRBD1 (5 bases). From germline, CDR1 is SGHVS and CDR2 FNYEAQ. Trimming removed 4 bases from V and 12 bases from J, with 16 bases in between. This CDR3 is built from 14 residues. The CDR3 nucleotides read TGTGCCAGCAGCTCGGACACTGCATTAGGACCCCTCCACTTT. This sequence encodes CASSSDTALGPLHF.

J is TRBJ2-3 and V is TRBV11-1, with TRBD2 matching 12 bases. Trimming at V came to 1 base and at J to 2 bases, leaving 7 bases not matched to a gene. Germline CDR1 is SGHAT and CDR2 is FQDESV (reference sequence). The CDR3 covers 18 residues. The CDR3 region has the DNA TGTGCCAGCAGCTTAGGGCCTAGCGGGGGGGACGTCACAGATACGCAGTATTTT. It specifies CASSLGPSGGDVTDTQYF.

This sequence joins TRBV28 and TRBJ1-2; tentative D call: TRBD1 (5 bases). V was pared by 2 bases and J by 4 bases, with 17 bases between. Germline lookup yields CDR1 MDHEN and CDR2 SYDVKM. The length of the CDR3 is 16 residues. The chain's CDR3 is CASSLRAGRVSYGYTF. The CDR3 DNA follows: TGTGCCAGCAGTTTAAGGGCGGGCAGGGTCAGCTATGGCTACACCTTC.

This clone was seen a handful of times. This chain uses TRBV7-5 with TRBJ2-7; TRBD2, the table's D call, lacks a check against the DNA. TRBV7-5 is noted as a pseudogene. This CDR3 is built from 18 residues. CDR3: CVRSPPPEVAGGHNEQYF. DNA for the CDR3: TGTGTCAGAAGCCCTCCCCCGGAAGTAGCGGGGGGGCATAACGAGCAGTACTTC.

The chain is built from TRBV7-9 and TRBJ1-2, with 7 bases fitting TRBD1. Unmatched junction bases numbered 10, after V lost 5 bases and J lost 4 bases. The CDR3 has 15 amino acids. The germline gives CDR1 SEHNR, CDR2 FQNEAQ (reference sequence). CDR3 residues: CASSPDRAESYGYTF. CDR3 coding DNA: TGTGCCAGCAGCCCAGACAGGGCGGAGAGCTATGGCTACACCTTC.

V and J are TRBV19 and TRBJ2-7; possible D gene TRBD2, 6 bases. V was clipped by 3 bases and J by 2 bases, with 11 bases between them. Germline V gene sequence: CDR1 LNHDA, CDR2 SQIVND (reference sequence). The CDR3 extends over 14 amino acids. The CDR3: CASSIGTQTYEQYF. In DNA form, the CDR3 reads TGTGCCAGTAGTATTGGGACTCAGACCTACGAGCAGTACTTC.

This clone appeared once. The rearrangement joins TRBV5-1 to TRBJ1-1; D gene unclear. CDR1 is SGHRS and CDR2 is YFSETQ in the germline V gene. This CDR3 comprises 13 residues. V was shortened by 1 base and J by 0 bases, with 4 bases between the two germline ends. CDR3: CASSLIVNTEAFF. The CDR3 DNA reads TGCGCCAGCAGCTTGATAGTGAACACTGAAGCTTTCTTT.

This chain uses TRBV2 with TRBJ2-5; TRBD2 matches at 12 bases. V gave up 7 bases and J gave up 3 bases; unmatched junction bases: 15. The CDR3 has 18 residues. The germline V gene has CDR1 SNHLY and CDR2 FYNNEI. The CDR3: CASILTSGGPEVEETQYF. Written as DNA, the CDR3 is TGTGCCAGCATTCTGACTAGCGGGGGCCCCGAGGTGGAAGAGACCCAGTACTTC.

This rearrangement joins TRBV28 to TRBJ2-7; D is uncertain. The V and J ends lost 4 bases and 2 bases respectively, with 9 bases between them. This CDR3 comprises 13 residues. Germline V CDR1 and CDR2: MDHEN, SYDVKM. Here the CDR3 reads CASSSTVAYEQYF. The CDR3 DNA reads TGTGCCAGCAGTTCTACGGTCGCCTACGAGCAGTACTTC.

V is TRBV2 and J is TRBJ2-7, with 7 bases that match TRBD1. This CDR3 has 14 residues. V trimming: 5 bases; J trimming: 2 bases; junction bases outside the gene matches: 6. Germline CDR1 and CDR2: SNHLY and FYNNEI. The CDR3 nucleotides read TGTGCCAGCAGTTTAGAAGGGGGCACCTACGAGCAGTACTTC. Its protein product is CASSLEGGTYEQYF.

V usage is TRBV6-1 and J usage is TRBJ2-1; D is ambiguous. The germline gives CDR1 MNHNS, CDR2 SASEGT. Deletions cut 1 base from V and 5 bases from J, with 12 bases between. This CDR3 has 15 amino acids. The CDR3 protein is CASSEVKVANNEQFF. CDR3 sequence (DNA): TGTGCCAGCAGTGAAGTGAAGGTGGCAAACAATGAGCAGTTCTTC.